The T cell receptor (beta chain) under discussion was sequenced for a study of CD8+ T cells in alopecia areata. Looking at the study overall: The drug, oral tofacitinib, was given to treated patients at 5 to 10 mg twice daily. Study-wide points: Sequenced scalp T cells also include alphabeta T cells resident in normal skin.

Reverse transcription of extracted RNA yielded cDNA, which provided the sequencing template. The method was immunoSEQ multiplex PCR; TCRdb's version includes in-frame clones alone and lacks a portion of them. The data contain approximately 180,000 clones, around 60% of them singletons. As regards this clone: No antigen is known for it.

The CDR3 length is 11 residues. V was clipped by 4 bases and J by 4 bases, with 7 bases between them. Germline V gene data show CDR1 as SQVTM and CDR2 as ANQGSEA. It was from alopecia areata patients that lesional scalp punch biopsies and peripheral blood were collected. The origin of this receptor is a human donor with alopecia areata. The sequences come from CD4+ T cells sorted from blood, collected at week 0. The chain has TRBV29-1 and TRBJ1-1; D gene ambiguous. The CDR3 DNA reads as TGCAGCGTTGGGAAGGGCACTGAAGCTTTCTTT. This encodes CSVGKGTEAFF. Drawing the rest from reference TRBV29-1 and TRBJ1-1, the complete variable domain is SAVISQKPSRDICQRGTSLTIQCQVDSQVTMMFWYRQQPGQSLTLIATANQGSEATYESGFVIDKFPISRPNLTFSTLTVSNMSPEDSSIYLCSVGKGTEAFFGQGTRLTVV.